These T cell receptor beta chains were read from a single sample in a study of shared clonotypes between healthy human individuals. Assay used: immunoSEQ multiplex PCR; TCRdb lists only in-frame clones, some missing. The sample contains around 1.9 million clones, around 93% of which appear only once. Sequencing input: naive CD8+ T cells from PBMCs. The receptors stem from a man between 18 and 35 years old in good health. Some clones in this sample may be carry-over from other donors' samples. CDR3s include the opening cysteine and the closing phenylalanine or tryptophan. The order of the fields is clone size, CDR3 length, V gene, D gene, J gene, CDR3 DNA, CDR3 protein. The D gene is left open where the match is weak. Clone size is shown for a subset of rows, as once, few, many or a class of expanded clone.

.	15	TRBV5-1	TRBD2	TRBJ2-7	TGCGCCAGCAGCTCGGGACTAGACGTGCAGTACGAGCAGTACTTC	CASSSGLDVQYEQYF
.	14	TRBV9	.	TRBJ1-1	TGTGCCAGCAGCCCACGTGGAGCGAACACTGAAGCTTTCTTT	CASSPRGANTEAFF
.	14	TRBV28	.	TRBJ1-5	TGTGCCAGCAGTTTAAACTGGGACGGTCAGCCCCAGCATTTT	CASSLNWDGQPQHF
.	16	TRBV14	.	TRBJ1-1	TGTGCCAGCAGCCGTACACGACAGCCTCTGAACACTGAAGCTTTCTTT	CASSRTRQPLNTEAFF
once	15	TRBV28	.	TRBJ1-5	TGTGCCAGCAGTTTCAGGGTCAGAAGCAATCAGCCCCAGCATTTT	CASSFRVRSNQPQHF
.	14	TRBV28	TRBD2	TRBJ2-1	TGTGCCAGCAGTGTTAGCGGGAGGGACGATGAGCAGTTCTTC	CASSVSGRDDEQFF
.	16	TRBV19	TRBD2	TRBJ2-1	TGTGCCAGTAGCCCTCTAGCGGGAGGAAACTACAATGAGCAGTTCTTC	CASSPLAGGNYNEQFF
once	16	TRBV5-4	TRBD1	TRBJ2-7	TGTGCCAGCAGCCCGGAGCCCGGGACAGGGAGACACGAGCAGTACTTC	CASSPEPGTGRHEQYF
.	16	TRBV10-1	.	TRBJ2-7	TGCGCCAGCAGTGTCCCGGGGCCGCCTACTCGGGGCGAGCAGTACTTC	CASSVPGPPTRGEQYF
once	13	TRBV7-9	.	TRBJ1-1	TGTGCCAGCAGCTTCCTACAGGGACGAGACGCTTTCTTT	CASSFLQGRDAFF
.	14	TRBV19	.	TRBJ1-1	TGTGCCAGTAGTATAAAACCTATGAACACTGAAGCTTTCTTT	CASSIKPMNTEAFF
.	12	TRBV7-9	.	TRBJ2-7	TGTGCCAGCAGCTTGACAGCCTACGAGCAGTACTTC	CASSLTAYEQYF
.	14	TRBV5-4	TRBD1	TRBJ2-7	TGTGCCAGCAGCTTTGACAGGGGGGTCTACGAGCAGTACTTC	CASSFDRGVYEQYF
.	15	TRBV7-8	.	TRBJ2-7	TGTGCCAGCAGCTTAGGTGATGCGGGAAACTACGAGCAGTACTTC	CASSLGDAGNYEQYF
.	17	TRBV2	.	TRBJ2-4	TGTGCCAGCAGTGGGGGGACTCGCGATATAGCCAAAAACATTCAGTACTTC	CASSGGTRDIAKNIQYF
.	13	TRBV27	.	TRBJ1-5	TGTGCCAGCAGTCAAAGGACCGGGCAGCCCCAGCATTTT	CASSQRTGQPQHF
.	15	TRBV2	TRBD2	TRBJ2-1	TGTGCCAGCCTTAGCGGGATTAGCTCCTACAATGAGCAGTTCTTC	CASLSGISSYNEQFF
.	16	TRBV7-9	.	TRBJ1-5	TGTGCCAGCAGCTCTGAGGCCGGGACGGGCAATCAGCCCCAGCATTTT	CASSSEAGTGNQPQHF
once	15	TRBV19	TRBD1	TRBJ1-1	TGTGCCAGTGTGAGTCTTGGACAGGGCGGGTTTGAAGCTTTCTTT	CASVSLGQGGFEAFF
.	15	TRBV27	.	TRBJ2-6	TGTGCCAGCAGTTTAACTGTCCCCGGGGCCAACGTCCTGACTTTC	CASSLTVPGANVLTF